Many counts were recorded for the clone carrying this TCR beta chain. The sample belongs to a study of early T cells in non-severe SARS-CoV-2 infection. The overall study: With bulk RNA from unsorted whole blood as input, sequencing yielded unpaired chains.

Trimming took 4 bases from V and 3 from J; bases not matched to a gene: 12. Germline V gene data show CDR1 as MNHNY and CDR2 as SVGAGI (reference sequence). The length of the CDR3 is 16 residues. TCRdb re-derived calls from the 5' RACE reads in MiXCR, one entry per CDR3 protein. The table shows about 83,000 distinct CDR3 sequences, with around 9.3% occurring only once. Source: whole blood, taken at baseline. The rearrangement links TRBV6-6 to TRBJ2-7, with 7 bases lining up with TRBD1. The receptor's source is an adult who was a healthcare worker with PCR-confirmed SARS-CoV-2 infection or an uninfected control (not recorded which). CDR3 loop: CASSSIVGGALYEQYF. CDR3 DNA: TGTGCCAGCAGTTCCATTGTAGGGGGCGCCCTCTACGAGCAGTACTTC.